One sample yielded the 32 T cell receptor beta chains listed below, sequenced in a study of regulatory T cells in long-lasting Graves disease. Sample time point: newly diagnosed GD, antithyroid drugs for less than 3 months. Scientists built the TCR library using RNA that was extracted from PBMCs. Relying on iRepertoire HTBI primers and Arm-PCR of CDR3 regions, the team built TCR beta libraries. TCRdb independently ran MiXCR on the multiplex PCR reads; one entry per CDR3 protein. The table has hundreds of thousands of distinct CDR3 sequences, around 15% seen once; the top ten hold 22%. Specimen: peripheral blood mononuclear cells (PBMCs), collected at new diagnosis, from a patient treated with antithyroid drugs. These TCRs come from a female donor with Graves disease.

Of note for this clonotype: A read error is possible here, since a much larger clone lies one base away. The chain is built from TRBV7-2 and TRBJ2-1; 8 positions match TRBD1. Losses at the gene ends were 1 base for V and 5 bases for J; bases not matched to a gene: 10. Per germline, CDR1 SGHTA and CDR2 FQGNSA. CDR3 length: 17 residues. This chain's CDR3 is CASSLEIVWGQDNEQFF. The CDR3 nucleotides read TGTGCCAGCAGCTTAGAGATAGTTTGGGGACAGGACAATGAGCAGTTCTTC.

This clonotype has a count of ten or more. The chain joins TRBV29-1 to TRBJ1-5; the D gene is possibly TRBD1 (5 bases). The CDR3 covers 13 residues. Germline V gives CDR1 SQVTM, CDR2 ANQGSEA. V was pared by 6 bases and J by 2 bases, with 11 bases between. Written as DNA, the CDR3 is TGCAGCGTCGCCCAGGGAGGCAATCAGCCCCAGCATTTT. Amino acids: CSVAQGGNQPQHF.

The genes are TRBV20-1 and TRBJ1-4; D gene ambiguous. Germline CDR1 DFQATT, CDR2 SNEGSKA (reference sequence). V was cut by 3 bases and J by 4 bases, with 12 bases left in between. The CDR3 sequence is 14 residues long. This CDR3 is CSASDALGNEKLFF. DNA of the CDR3: TGCAGTGCTAGTGACGCCCTGGGTAATGAAAAACTGTTTTTT.

This clonotype has a count of ten or more. Its ends do not fully match the called genes, so a read error is possible. The rearrangement uses TRBV10-3 and TRBJ1-1; 9 nucleotides line up with TRBD1. This CDR3 has 14 amino acids. Germline CDR1 and CDR2: ENHRY and SYGVKD. This chain's CDR3 is CAITIQGAGTGAFF. In DNA form, the CDR3 reads TGTGCCATCACAATACAGGGGGCCGGCACTGGAGCTTTCTTT.

There are many counts of this clonotype. This rearrangement joins TRBV20-1 to TRBJ2-1; TRBD1 matches at 7 bases. The length of the CDR3 is 15 residues. Germline V gives CDR1 DFQATT, CDR2 SNEGSKA (reference sequence). The V gene end was trimmed by 6 bases and the J gene end by 0 bases; junction bases not matched to a gene: 8. The CDR3 region is CSAQDRRSSYNEQFF. Here the CDR3 DNA reads TGCAGTGCCCAGGACAGGCGGAGCTCCTACAATGAGCAGTTCTTC.

Many counts were recorded for this clonotype. The V call is TRBV7-9, the J call TRBJ1-3; D not certain. Germline V lookup: CDR1 SEHNR, CDR2 FQNEAQ (reference sequence). V was trimmed by 5 bases and J by 0 bases, leaving 11 bases between them. This CDR3 is 15 amino acids long. CDR3 DNA: TGTGCCAGCAGCCCCCCAGGTATCTCTGGAAACACCATATATTTT. This sequence encodes CASSPPGISGNTIYF.

V usage is TRBV27 and J usage is TRBJ1-2; D unresolved. The CDR3 covers 16 residues. CDR1 and CDR2 from the germline V gene are MNHEY and SMNVEV (reference sequence). Trimming shortened V by 8 bases and J by 4 bases, and 23 bases separated the two germline ends. DNA of the CDR3: TGTGCCAGCGGCCCCGTAGTTGGGGAGGACGGCTATGGCTACACCTTC. Protein sequence: CASGPVVGEDGYGYTF.

The chain couples TRBV24-1 to TRBJ2-1; D possibly corresponds to TRBD2 (5 bases). Germline V gene data show CDR1 as KGHDR and CDR2 as SFDVKD. With 4 bases removed from V and 0 bases from J, the gap between germline ends came to 9 bases. The CDR3 runs 15 residues. CDR3 in DNA: TGTGCCACCAGTGAGAGCGGAAACTCCTACAATGAGCAGTTCTTC. Amino acids: CATSESGNSYNEQFF.

The sample holds a few counts of this clonotype. The chain is built from TRBV9 and TRBJ2-7, with 8 bases aligning to TRBD2. The J call may not be correct, given that the DNA end is closer to TRBJ2-3. The length of the CDR3 is 15 residues. Germline V lookup: CDR1 SGDLS, CDR2 YYNGEE. This chain's CDR3 is CASCPSGRAADTQYF. The CDR3 DNA sequence: TGTGCCAGCTGCCCAAGCGGGAGAGCCGCAGATACGCAGTATTTT.

This clonotype showed up many times. The chain recombines TRBV5-1 with TRBJ1-2, with D possibly matching TRBD1 (6 bases). Germline assignment: CDR1 SGHRS and CDR2 YFSETQ. The CDR3 contains 14 residues. With 4 bases removed from V and 2 bases from J, the gap between germline ends came to 12 bases. The CDR3 loop reads CASSIGQSNYGYTF. The CDR3 nucleotides read TGCGCCAGCAGCATCGGACAGAGCAACTATGGCTACACCTTC.

The rearrangement joins TRBV4-1 to TRBJ1-1; 9 bases map to TRBD1. CDR1 is MGHRA and CDR2 is YSYEKL in the germline V gene. V trimming: 4 bases; J trimming: 1 base; junction bases outside the gene matches: 4. This CDR3 has 15 amino acids. DNA of the CDR3: TGCGCCAGCAGCCGTACAGGGGGCCCGAACACTGAAGCTTTCTTT. It encodes CASSRTGGPNTEAFF.

The chain uses TRBV20-1 and TRBJ1-2, with TRBD1 identical over 10 bases. Looked up from germline, CDR1 is DFQATT and CDR2 is SNEGSKA (reference sequence). The CDR3 extends over 13 amino acids. J gave up 8 bases and V 0 bases, and 3 bases lay outside the gene matches. In nucleotides, the CDR3 is TGCAGTGCTAGAGAAGGGACAGGGGAAGGCTACACCTTC. This translates into CSAREGTGEGYTF.

This clonotype was found many times. The chain links TRBV24-1 to TRBJ1-1, with unresolved D. This CDR3 is 15 amino acids long. Germline CDR1 is KGHDR and CDR2 is SFDVKD. Trimming removed 7 bases from V and 0 bases from J, with 14 bases in between. The CDR3: CATRKGPGLNTEAFF. CDR3 nucleotides: TGTGCCACCAGAAAAGGGCCAGGACTGAACACTGAAGCTTTCTTT.

This clonotype came up a few times. The chain employs TRBV9 and TRBJ2-2, with TRBD1 matching over 7 bases. CDR1 and CDR2 (germline): SGDLS, YYNGEE. This CDR3 is built from 16 residues. V shed 0 bases and J 2 bases; nucleotides not matched to a gene: 4. This CDR3 reads CASSVGGQINTGELFF. In DNA form, the CDR3 reads TGTGCCAGCAGCGTAGGGGGACAGATTAACACCGGGGAGCTGTTTTTT.

This clonotype was counted ten times or more. For the CDR3, the DNA is TGTGCCAGCAGTTTAAGTGGGCTAGCGGCGCTAGCCAAAAACATTCAGTACTTC. This sequence encodes CASSLSGLAALAKNIQYF. This chain joins TRBV27 and TRBJ2-4; the match to TRBD2 covers 7 bases. The CDR3 loop spans 18 amino acids. V was clipped by 2 bases and J by 0 bases; unmatched bases: 10. In germline, CDR1 is MNHEY, CDR2 SMNVEV (reference sequence).

This clonotype was counted many times. The CDR3 DNA is TGTGCCAGCAGCTTCCCCTCGGAGTCTAGCGGGAGGGCCGGGTTCGCAGATACGCAGTATTTT. Translating it yields CASSFPSESSGRAGFADTQYF. V usage is TRBV11-3 and J usage is TRBJ2-3, with 12 bases matching TRBD2. CDR1 SGHNT and CDR2 YENEEA come from the germline V gene. This CDR3 region has 21 residues. J gave up 4 bases and V 3 bases, and 20 bases lay outside the gene matches.

This clonotype was observed at least ten times. The J gene is TRBJ1-1, the V gene TRBV7-8; D remains unclear. The V and J ends lost 0 bases and 2 bases respectively, with 13 bases between them. CDR3 length: 16 residues. Germline CDR1 and CDR2: SGHVS and FQNEAQ. In DNA form, the CDR3 reads TGTGCCAGCAGCTTAGCAGTGTTAGTCCCAAACACTGAAGCTTTCTTT. It codes for CASSLAVLVPNTEAFF.

The V gene is TRBV15, the J gene TRBJ2-7; TRBD1 matches at 7 bases. V shed 0 bases and J 6 bases; nucleotides not matched to a gene: 5. In germline, CDR1 is LNHNV, CDR2 YYDKDF (reference sequence). The CDR3 runs to 14 residues. The CDR3 spells CATSRDRGGSEQYF. DNA of the CDR3: TGTGCCACCAGCAGAGATCGAGGGGGCAGCGAGCAGTACTTC.

The chain joins TRBV9 to TRBJ2-2, with 8 bases matching TRBD1. This CDR3 region has 15 residues. Germline assignment: CDR1 SGDLS and CDR2 YYNGEE. After removal of 3 bases from V and 4 bases from J, the junction contained 5 bases not matched to a gene. In DNA, the CDR3 is TGTGCCAGCAGCGCCCGGGACAGGCGCACCGGGGAGCTGTTTTTT. Amino acids: CASSARDRRTGELFF.

This clonotype was counted ten times or more. The rearrangement links TRBV28 to TRBJ1-1, with TRBD1 matching 8 bases. V lost 4 bases, J lost 3 bases, and 13 bases stayed unmatched. The germline V gene encodes CDR1 MDHEN and CDR2 SYDVKM. The CDR3 sequence is 17 residues long. The CDR3 loop reads CASSSLGQAARDTEAFF. The CDR3 coding sequence is TGTGCCAGCAGTTCCTTGGGACAGGCGGCGAGGGACACTGAAGCTTTCTTT.

This clonotype was detected only a few times. This chain uses TRBV20-1 with TRBJ2-1; 7 bases are shared with TRBD2. Looked up from germline, CDR1 is DFQATT and CDR2 is SNEGSKA (reference sequence). The CDR3 spans 13 residues. The trim removed 4 bases at V and 2 bases at J, leaving 2 bases unmatched. As DNA, the CDR3 is TGCAGTGCTAAAGGGACTACCTACAATGAGCAGTTCTTC. It encodes CSAKGTTYNEQFF.

This clonotype was seen repeatedly, ten times or more. V gene TRBV24-1 combines with J gene TRBJ2-3; D is perhaps TRBD1 or TRBD2 (5 bases each). The CDR3 loop spans 14 amino acids. Germline V gene lookup returns CDR1 KGHDR and CDR2 SFDVKD. Trimming took 5 bases from V and 8 from J, leaving 16 bases between them. Here the CDR3 DNA reads TGTGCCACCAGTGGGGACGCCGGGGCGGGTACGCAGTATTTT. This gives the protein CATSGDAGAGTQYF.

The sample holds many counts of this clonotype. The chain carries TRBV11-2 and TRBJ2-2, with D possibly TRBD2 on 5 matching bases. CDR1 and CDR2 (germline): SGHAT, FQNNGV. Trimming took off 1 base at V and 1 base at J, with 10 bases between the two ends. The CDR3 spans 16 residues. The CDR3 coding sequence is TGTGCCAGCAGCTTAGCTCAGGCGGGGAACACCGGGGAGCTGTTTTTT. Translating gives CASSLAQAGNTGELFF.

This clonotype appeared many times. V and J are TRBV7-3 and TRBJ2-3; 14 positions match TRBD2. Germline V gene data show CDR1 as SGHTA and CDR2 as FQGTGA. The CDR3 runs 17 residues. J was trimmed by 6 bases and V by 1 base; bases with no gene match: 6. CDR3 sequence (DNA): TGTGCCAGCAGCTTAAGGGGACTAGCGGGGGCTGGGGATACGCAGTATTTT. Protein: CASSLRGLAGAGDTQYF.

In its sample, this clonotype was seen many times. V usage is TRBV3-1 and J usage is TRBJ1-2; D gene ambiguous. Trimming took 0 bases from V and 4 from J, leaving 12 bases between them. CDR1 and CDR2 (germline): LGHDT, YNNKEL (reference sequence). This CDR3 is built from 15 residues. DNA for the CDR3: TGTGCCAGCAGCCAAGAGACGGCCGGCGGCTATGGCTACACCTTC. This sequence encodes CASSQETAGGYGYTF.

This chain connects TRBV20-1 to TRBJ1-3; D gene ambiguous. CDR1 and CDR2 (germline): DFQATT, SNEGSKA (reference sequence). Trimming took 0 bases from V and 0 from J, leaving 9 bases between them. This CDR3 region has 15 residues. CDR3 loop: CSARDFAVSGNTIYF. For the CDR3, the DNA is TGCAGTGCTAGAGATTTCGCCGTCTCTGGAAACACCATATATTTT.

This clonotype was found a few times. The chain carries TRBV18 and TRBJ1-2; 10 bases are a match to TRBD1. V lost 3 bases, J lost 0 bases, and 4 bases stayed unmatched. The CDR3 consists of 16 residues. From germline, CDR1 is KGHSH and CDR2 LQKENI. The CDR3 DNA follows: TGTGCCAGCTCACCTGGGACAGGGGAACCTAACTATGGCTACACCTTC. Translating it yields CASSPGTGEPNYGYTF. The entire variable domain, with the rest obtained from reference TRBV18 and TRBJ1-2, is as follows: NAGVMQNPRHLVRRRGQEARLRCSPMKGHSHVYWYRQLPEEGLKFMVYLQKENIIDESGMPKERFSAEFPKEGPSILRIQQVVRGDSAAYFCASSPGTGEPNYGYTFGSGTRLTVV.

This clonotype was counted many times. The V call is TRBV5-1, the J call TRBJ2-1; D call uncertain. Germline V lookup: CDR1 SGHRS, CDR2 YFSETQ. The V end lost 2 bases, the J end lost 8 bases, and 20 bases lay between the germline ends. CDR3 length equals 16 residues. The DNA for the CDR3 is TGCGCCAGCAGCTTACCCAGATCCCCTTTGGTCCATGAGCAGTTCTTC. Its translation is CASSLPRSPLVHEQFF.

This clonotype was seen repeatedly, ten times or more. This chain joins TRBV5-6 and TRBJ1-4; D is unclear. Trimming pared 4 bases from V and 5 bases from J, leaving 15 bases between. Germline V CDR1 and CDR2: SGHDT, YYEEEE. The CDR3 is made up of 15 amino acids. The CDR3 is CASSVSGRENEKLFF. The CDR3 region has the DNA TGTGCCAGCAGCGTATCAGGTAGAGAAAATGAAAAACTGTTTTTT.

The chain combines TRBV12-3 or TRBV12-4 with TRBJ1-5; 8 nucleotides line up with TRBD1. After removal of 3 bases from V and 7 bases from J, the junction contained 8 bases not matched to a gene. The length of the CDR3 is 15 residues. The CDR3 is CASSFRGRGGQPQHF. The DNA of the CDR3 is TGTGCCAGCAGTTTCAGGGGGCGGGGAGGACAGCCCCAGCATTTT.

This clonotype occurred a few times. The junction shows a germline mismatch at one end, possibly a read error. The CDR3, as DNA: TGTGCCAGTAGTCCTAACCGGGGCCGGAACGCTGAAGCTTTCTTT. This translates into CASSPNRGRNAEAFF. This chain uses TRBV19 with TRBJ1-1, with a possible D match to TRBD1 (5 bases). This CDR3 has 15 amino acids. Germline-derived CDR1 and CDR2 are LNHDA and SQIVND (reference sequence).

This clonotype was counted many times. The chain is built from TRBV6-2 or TRBV6-3 and TRBJ1-4, with TRBD1 identical over 9 bases. The CDR3 covers 16 residues. Germline trimming cut 5 bases from V and 7 bases from J; bases unmatched to any gene: 11. Germline V gives CDR1 MNHEY, CDR2 SVGEGT. The CDR3 is CASSEFAGTGFEKLFF. The CDR3 DNA reads TGTGCCAGCAGTGAATTCGCAGGGACAGGGTTTGAAAAACTGTTTTTT.